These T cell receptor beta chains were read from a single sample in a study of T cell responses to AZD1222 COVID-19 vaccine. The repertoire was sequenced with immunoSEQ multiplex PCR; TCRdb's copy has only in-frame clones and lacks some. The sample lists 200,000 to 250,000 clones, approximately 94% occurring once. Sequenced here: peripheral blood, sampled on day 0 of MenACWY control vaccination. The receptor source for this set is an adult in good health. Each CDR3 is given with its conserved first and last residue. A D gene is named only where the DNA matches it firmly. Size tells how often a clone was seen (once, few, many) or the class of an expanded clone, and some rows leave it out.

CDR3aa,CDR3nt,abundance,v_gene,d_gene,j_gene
CASTRDRANSPLHF,TGTGCCAGTACTAGGGACAGGGCTAATTCACCCCTCCACTTT,NA,TRBV19,TRBD1,TRBJ1-6
CASSYPTGQLNTEAFF,TGTGCCAGCAGTTACCCAACCGGACAGCTGAACACTGAAGCTTTCTTT,NA,TRBV6-2/TRBV6-3,NA,TRBJ1-1
CAIRGQGSSYNEQFF,TGTGCCATCAGGGGACAGGGGAGCTCCTACAATGAGCAGTTCTTC,NA,TRBV10-3,TRBD1,TRBJ2-1
CASSLQGAGYGYTF,TGTGCCAGCAGCCTTCAGGGGGCAGGCTATGGCTACACCTTC,NA,TRBV3-1/TRBV3-2,TRBD1,TRBJ1-2
CASSARTGVGGELFF,TGTGCCAGCAGCGCCCGGACAGGGGTCGGCGGGGAGCTGTTTTTT,NA,TRBV11-3,TRBD1,TRBJ2-2
CASSQQEEAFF,TGCGCCAGCAGCCAGCAGGAAGAAGCTTTCTTT,NA,TRBV5-1,NA,TRBJ1-1
CASSFTGELFF,TGCGCCAGCAGCTTCACCGGGGAGCTGTTTTTT,NA,TRBV5-1,NA,TRBJ2-2
CASSRTRAHSPLHF,TGTGCCAGCAGTAGGACAAGGGCCCATTCACCCCTCCACTTT,NA,TRBV6-5,NA,TRBJ1-6
CASTLGWDQPQHF,TGTGCCAGCACCCTGGGGTGGGATCAGCCCCAGCATTTT,NA,TRBV2,NA,TRBJ1-5
CASSIDGGGTGTQYF,TGTGCCAGTAGTATAGACGGCGGCGGGACCGGGACCCAGTACTTC,NA,TRBV19,NA,TRBJ2-5
CASSYSQGFTEAFF,TGTGCCAGCAGTTACTCACAGGGTTTCACTGAAGCTTTCTTT,NA,TRBV6-6,NA,TRBJ1-1
CASSWTSGSSTDTQYF,TGCGCCAGCAGCTGGACTAGCGGATCTAGCACAGATACGCAGTATTTT,NA,TRBV5-1,TRBD2,TRBJ2-3
CASTLTGGVGYTF,TGTGCCAGCACCCTGACAGGGGGCGTGGGCTACACCTTC,NA,TRBV12-3/TRBV12-4,TRBD1,TRBJ1-2
CAWGLATGELFF,TGTGCCTGGGGACTAGCCACCGGGGAGCTGTTTTTT,NA,TRBV30,TRBD2,TRBJ2-2
CASSRSGGAYEQYF,TGTGCCAGCAGCCGAAGCGGGGGGGCCTACGAGCAGTACTTC,NA,TRBV6-5,TRBD2,TRBJ2-7
CASSLGGGPSYEQYF,TGTGCCAGCAGTTTAGGCGGGGGCCCTTCCTACGAGCAGTACTTC,NA,TRBV28,NA,TRBJ2-7
CASSPTSHSNQPQHF,TGTGCCAGCAGTCCGACATCCCATAGCAATCAGCCCCAGCATTTT,NA,TRBV27,NA,TRBJ1-5
CASSGLQTAAGYTF,TGTGCCAGCAGTGGGCTTCAGACAGCCGCCGGCTACACCTTC,NA,TRBV2,NA,TRBJ1-2
CASSEGEGTPYSNQPQHF,TGTGCCAGCAGTGAGGGGGAGGGGACACCTTATAGCAATCAGCCCCAGCATTTT,NA,TRBV28,NA,TRBJ1-5
CASSLRGTSQPQHF,TGTGCCAGCAGTTTAAGAGGGACGAGCCAGCCCCAGCATTTT,NA,TRBV27,NA,TRBJ1-5
CASTPGGGSDTQYF,TGCGCCAGCACCCCAGGCGGGGGTTCAGATACGCAGTATTTT,NA,TRBV5-1,TRBD2,TRBJ2-3
CASSQEGGQGIGYTF,TGCGCCAGCAGCCAAGAAGGTGGACAGGGCATAGGATACACCTTC,once,TRBV4-1,TRBD1,TRBJ1-2
CASSRTGGHTDTQYF,TGTGCCAGCAGTCGGACAGGGGGCCACACAGATACGCAGTATTTT,NA,TRBV6-5,TRBD1,TRBJ2-3
CASSRRGVAEKLFF,TGTGCCAGCAGCCGACGGGGGGTAGCGGAAAAACTGTTTTTT,NA,TRBV3-1/TRBV3-2,NA,TRBJ1-4
CASSESTGENQPQHF,TGCGCCAGCAGTGAGTCGACGGGAGAAAATCAGCCCCAGCATTTT,NA,TRBV10-1,NA,TRBJ1-5
CASSSVAGGTDTQYF,TGCGCCAGCAGTTCGGTCGCGGGGGGGACAGATACGCAGTATTTT,NA,TRBV5-1,TRBD2,TRBJ2-3
CAWIRVFLDSPLHF,TGTGCCTGGATCCGGGTCTTCTTAGATTCACCCCTCCACTTT,NA,TRBV30,NA,TRBJ1-6
CASSISRAWNQPQHF,TGTGCCAGTAGTATCTCCAGGGCGTGGAATCAGCCCCAGCATTTT,NA,TRBV19,NA,TRBJ1-5
CASSEAGGTEAFF,TGTGCCAGCAGTGAAGCTGGGGGGACTGAAGCTTTCTTT,once,TRBV6-1,NA,TRBJ1-1
CSVAGPSGVTDTQYF,TGCAGCGTTGCCGGACCTAGCGGGGTCACAGATACGCAGTATTTT,NA,TRBV29-1,TRBD2,TRBJ2-3
CASSEQSSYNEQFF,TGTGCCAGCAGCGAACAGAGCTCCTACAATGAGCAGTTCTTC,NA,TRBV7-2,NA,TRBJ2-1
CASSESGLGELFF,TGTGCCAGCAGTGAGTCCGGGTTAGGGGAGCTGTTTTTT,NA,TRBV2,NA,TRBJ2-2
CASSIGAGTEAFF,TGTGCCAGCAGCATCGGGGCCGGGACTGAAGCTTTCTTT,NA,TRBV21-1,NA,TRBJ1-1
CASREAPQGNEKLFF,TGCGCCAGCAGGGAGGCCCCCCAGGGTAATGAAAAACTGTTTTTT,NA,TRBV4-1,NA,TRBJ1-4
CASSTARDRVTDTQYF,TGTGCCAGCAGCACGGCCCGGGACAGGGTTACAGATACGCAGTATTTT,once,TRBV5-4,TRBD1,TRBJ2-3
CSARRGNEQFF,TGCAGTGCTAGACGGGGGAATGAGCAGTTCTTC,NA,TRBV20-1,NA,TRBJ2-1
CASSSTVQMDLEKLFF,TGTGCCAGCAGTTCTACGGTACAGATGGACCTGGAAAAACTGTTTTTT,NA,TRBV27,NA,TRBJ1-4
CATSREAGGYTEAFF,TGTGCCACCAGCAGAGAGGCGGGCGGATACACTGAAGCTTTCTTT,NA,TRBV15,NA,TRBJ1-1
CASSRSGGVRGTDTQYF,TGCGCCAGCAGCCGTAGCGGGGGGGTTCGTGGCACAGATACGCAGTATTTT,NA,TRBV5-1,TRBD2,TRBJ2-3
CAARGGGAADTQYF,TGTGCCGCAAGGGGCGGGGGGGCGGCAGATACGCAGTATTTT,NA,TRBV5-4,TRBD2,TRBJ2-3
CASSFPSKTVFYEQYF,TGTGCCAGCAGCTTTCCCTCTAAAACAGTTTTCTACGAGCAGTACTTC,NA,TRBV7-8,NA,TRBJ2-7
CASSSGGNYGYTF,TGTGCCAGCAGTTCGGGGGGAAACTATGGCTACACCTTC,NA,TRBV9,NA,TRBJ1-2
CASSQDQDRVEGYTF,TGCGCCAGCAGCCAAGATCAGGACAGGGTAGAGGGCTACACCTTC,NA,TRBV4-1,TRBD1,TRBJ1-2